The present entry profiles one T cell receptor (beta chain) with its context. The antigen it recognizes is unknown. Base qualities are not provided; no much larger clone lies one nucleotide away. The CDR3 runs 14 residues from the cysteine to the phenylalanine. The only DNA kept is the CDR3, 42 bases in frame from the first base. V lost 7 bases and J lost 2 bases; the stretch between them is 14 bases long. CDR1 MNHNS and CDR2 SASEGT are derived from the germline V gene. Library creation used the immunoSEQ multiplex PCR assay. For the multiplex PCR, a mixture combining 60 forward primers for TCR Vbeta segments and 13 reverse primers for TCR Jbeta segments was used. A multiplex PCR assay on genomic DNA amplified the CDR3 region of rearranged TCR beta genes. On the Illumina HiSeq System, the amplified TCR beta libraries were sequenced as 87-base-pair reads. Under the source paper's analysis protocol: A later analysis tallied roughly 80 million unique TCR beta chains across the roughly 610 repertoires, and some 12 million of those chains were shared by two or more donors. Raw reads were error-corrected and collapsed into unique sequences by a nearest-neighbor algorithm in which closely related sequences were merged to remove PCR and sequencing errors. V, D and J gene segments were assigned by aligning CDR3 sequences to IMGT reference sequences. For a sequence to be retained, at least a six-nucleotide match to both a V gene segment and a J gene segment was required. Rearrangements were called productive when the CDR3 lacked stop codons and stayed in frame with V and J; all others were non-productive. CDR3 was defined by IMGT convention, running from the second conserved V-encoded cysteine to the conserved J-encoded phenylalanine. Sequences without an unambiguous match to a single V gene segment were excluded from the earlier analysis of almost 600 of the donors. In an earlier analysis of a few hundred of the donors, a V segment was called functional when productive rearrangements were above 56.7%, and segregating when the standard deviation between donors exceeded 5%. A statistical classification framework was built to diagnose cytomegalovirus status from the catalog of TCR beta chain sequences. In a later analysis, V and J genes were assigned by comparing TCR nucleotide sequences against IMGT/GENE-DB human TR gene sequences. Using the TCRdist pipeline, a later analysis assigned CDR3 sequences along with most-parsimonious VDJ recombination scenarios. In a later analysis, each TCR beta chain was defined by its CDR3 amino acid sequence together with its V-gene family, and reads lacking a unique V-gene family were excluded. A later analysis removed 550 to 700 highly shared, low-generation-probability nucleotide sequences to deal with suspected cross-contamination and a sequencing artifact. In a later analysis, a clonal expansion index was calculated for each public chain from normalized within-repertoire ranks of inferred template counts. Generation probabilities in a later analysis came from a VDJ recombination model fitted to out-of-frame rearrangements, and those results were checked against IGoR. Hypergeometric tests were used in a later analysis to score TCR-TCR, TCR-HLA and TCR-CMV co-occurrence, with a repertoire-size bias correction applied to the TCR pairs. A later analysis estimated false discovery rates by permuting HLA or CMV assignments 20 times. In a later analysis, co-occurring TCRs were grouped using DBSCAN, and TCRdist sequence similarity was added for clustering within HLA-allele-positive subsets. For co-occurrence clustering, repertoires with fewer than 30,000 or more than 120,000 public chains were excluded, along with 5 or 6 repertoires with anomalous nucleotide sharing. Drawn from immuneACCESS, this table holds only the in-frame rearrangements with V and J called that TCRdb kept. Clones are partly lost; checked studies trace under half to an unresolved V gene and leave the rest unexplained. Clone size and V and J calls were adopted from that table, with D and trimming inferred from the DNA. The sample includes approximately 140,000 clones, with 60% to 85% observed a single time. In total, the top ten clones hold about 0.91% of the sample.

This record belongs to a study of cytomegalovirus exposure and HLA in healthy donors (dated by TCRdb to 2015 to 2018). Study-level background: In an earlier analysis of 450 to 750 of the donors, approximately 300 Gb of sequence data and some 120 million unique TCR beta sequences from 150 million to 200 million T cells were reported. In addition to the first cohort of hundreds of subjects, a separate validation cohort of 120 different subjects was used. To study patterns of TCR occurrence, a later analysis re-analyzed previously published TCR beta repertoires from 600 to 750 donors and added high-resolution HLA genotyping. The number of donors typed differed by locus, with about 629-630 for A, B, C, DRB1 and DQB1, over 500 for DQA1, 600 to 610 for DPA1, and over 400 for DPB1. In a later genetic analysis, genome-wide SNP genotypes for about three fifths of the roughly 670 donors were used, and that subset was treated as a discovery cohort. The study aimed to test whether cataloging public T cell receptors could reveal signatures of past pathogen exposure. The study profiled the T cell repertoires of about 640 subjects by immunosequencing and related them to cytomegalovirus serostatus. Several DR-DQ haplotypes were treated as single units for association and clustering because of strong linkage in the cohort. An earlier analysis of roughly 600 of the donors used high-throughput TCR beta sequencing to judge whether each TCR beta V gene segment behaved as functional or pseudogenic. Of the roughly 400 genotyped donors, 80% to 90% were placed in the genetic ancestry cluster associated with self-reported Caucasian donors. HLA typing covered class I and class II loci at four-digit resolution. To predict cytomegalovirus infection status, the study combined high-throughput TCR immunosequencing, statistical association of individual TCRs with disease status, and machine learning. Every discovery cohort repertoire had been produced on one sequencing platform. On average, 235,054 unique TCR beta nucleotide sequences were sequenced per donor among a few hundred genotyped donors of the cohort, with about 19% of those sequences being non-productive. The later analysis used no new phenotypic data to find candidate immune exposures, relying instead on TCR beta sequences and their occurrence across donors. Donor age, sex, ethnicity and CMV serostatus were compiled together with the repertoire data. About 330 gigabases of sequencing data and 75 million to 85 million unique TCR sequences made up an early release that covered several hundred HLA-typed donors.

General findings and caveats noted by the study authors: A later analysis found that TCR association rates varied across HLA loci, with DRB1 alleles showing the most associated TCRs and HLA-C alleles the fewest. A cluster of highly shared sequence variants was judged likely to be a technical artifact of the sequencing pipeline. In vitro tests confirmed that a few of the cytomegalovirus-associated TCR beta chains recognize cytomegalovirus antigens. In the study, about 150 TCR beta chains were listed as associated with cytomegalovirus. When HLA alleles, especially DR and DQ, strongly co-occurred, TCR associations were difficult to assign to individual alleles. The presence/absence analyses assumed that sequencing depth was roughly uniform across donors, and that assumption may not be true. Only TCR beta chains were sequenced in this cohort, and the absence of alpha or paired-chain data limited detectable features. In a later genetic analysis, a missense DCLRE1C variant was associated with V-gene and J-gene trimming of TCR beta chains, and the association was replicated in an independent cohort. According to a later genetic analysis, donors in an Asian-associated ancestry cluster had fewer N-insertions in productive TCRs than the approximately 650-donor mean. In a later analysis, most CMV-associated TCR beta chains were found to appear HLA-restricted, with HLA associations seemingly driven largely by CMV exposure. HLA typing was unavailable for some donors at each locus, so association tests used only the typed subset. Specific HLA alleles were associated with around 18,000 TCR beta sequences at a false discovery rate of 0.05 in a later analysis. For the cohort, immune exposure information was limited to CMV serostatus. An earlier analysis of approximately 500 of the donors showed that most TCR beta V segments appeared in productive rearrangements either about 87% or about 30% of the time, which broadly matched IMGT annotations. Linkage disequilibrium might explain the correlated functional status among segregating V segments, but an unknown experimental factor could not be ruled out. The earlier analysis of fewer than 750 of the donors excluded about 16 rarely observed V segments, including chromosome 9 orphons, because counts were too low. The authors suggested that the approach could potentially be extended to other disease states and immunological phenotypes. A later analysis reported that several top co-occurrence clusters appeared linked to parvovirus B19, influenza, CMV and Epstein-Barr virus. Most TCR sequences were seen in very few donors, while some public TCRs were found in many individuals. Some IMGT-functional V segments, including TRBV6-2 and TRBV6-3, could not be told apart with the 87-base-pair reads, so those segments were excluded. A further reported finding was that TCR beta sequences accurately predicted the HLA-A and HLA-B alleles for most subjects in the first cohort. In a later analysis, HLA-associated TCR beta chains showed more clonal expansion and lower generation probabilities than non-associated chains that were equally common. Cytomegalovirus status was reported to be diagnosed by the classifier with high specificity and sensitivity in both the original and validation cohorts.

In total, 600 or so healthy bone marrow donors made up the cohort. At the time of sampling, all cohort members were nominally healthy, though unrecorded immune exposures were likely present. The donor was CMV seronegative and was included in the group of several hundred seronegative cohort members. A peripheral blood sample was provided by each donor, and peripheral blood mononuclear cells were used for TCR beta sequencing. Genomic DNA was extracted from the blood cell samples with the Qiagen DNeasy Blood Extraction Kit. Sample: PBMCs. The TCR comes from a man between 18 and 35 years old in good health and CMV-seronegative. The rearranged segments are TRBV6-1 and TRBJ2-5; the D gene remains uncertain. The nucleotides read TGTGCCAGCAAAACCTTTTATAGTCAAGAGACCCAGTACTTC. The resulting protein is CASKTFYSQETQYF.